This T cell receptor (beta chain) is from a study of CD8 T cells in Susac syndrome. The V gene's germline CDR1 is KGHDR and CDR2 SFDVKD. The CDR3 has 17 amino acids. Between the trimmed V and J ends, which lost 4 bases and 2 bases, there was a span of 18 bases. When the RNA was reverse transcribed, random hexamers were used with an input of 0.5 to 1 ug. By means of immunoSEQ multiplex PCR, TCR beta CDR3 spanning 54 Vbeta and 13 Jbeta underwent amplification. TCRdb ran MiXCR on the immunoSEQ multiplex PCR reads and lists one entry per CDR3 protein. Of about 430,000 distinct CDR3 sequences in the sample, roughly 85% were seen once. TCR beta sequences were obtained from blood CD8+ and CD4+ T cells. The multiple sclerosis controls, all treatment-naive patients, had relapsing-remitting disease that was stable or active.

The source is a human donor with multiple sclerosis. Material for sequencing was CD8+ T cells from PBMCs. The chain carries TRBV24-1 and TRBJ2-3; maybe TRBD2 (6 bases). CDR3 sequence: CATSETPGVTATDTQYF. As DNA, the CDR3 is TGTGCCACCAGTGAGACCCCGGGGGTCACAGCCACAGATACGCAGTATTTT.